This TCR beta chain is drawn from a study of blood T cell repertoires in COVID-19. Cohort placement rested on clinical history that participants reported themselves. Cohort 3 recovered donors had two negative PCRs, clearance, or symptom resolution. In the authors' methods: The assay estimated nucleated cells by amplifying reference gene primers. The assay was immunoSEQ multiplex PCR, and TCRdb's table has in-frame clones only and misses some. The V and J calls and the clone size are those of that table, but D and trimming were determined from the DNA. Seen here are 200,000 to 250,000 clones, about 85% observed once, and the top ten hold about 10%. Between the trimmed V and J ends, which lost 7 bases and 1 base, there was a span of 11 bases. The CDR3 runs 13 residues.

V is TRBV12-3 or TRBV12-4 and J is TRBJ2-7, with D possibly TRBD2 on 6 matching bases. The sequencing input was PBMCs or T cells enriched from blood (not recorded which). This sequence was found in a man in his thirties or forties who had recovered from COVID-19. DNA of the CDR3: TGTGCCAGCACCTACGGGGGATCCTACGAGCAGTACTTC. It encodes CASTYGGSYEQYF.